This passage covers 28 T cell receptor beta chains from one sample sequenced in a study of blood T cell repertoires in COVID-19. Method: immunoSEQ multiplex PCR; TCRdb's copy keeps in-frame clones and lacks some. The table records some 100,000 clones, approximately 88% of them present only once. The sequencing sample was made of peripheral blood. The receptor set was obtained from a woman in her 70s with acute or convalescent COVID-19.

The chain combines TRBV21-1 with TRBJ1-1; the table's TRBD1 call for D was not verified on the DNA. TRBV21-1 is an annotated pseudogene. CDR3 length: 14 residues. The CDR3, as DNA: TGTGCCAGCAGCATCTGGACAGTGAACACTGAAGCTTTCTTT. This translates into CASSIWTVNTEAFF.

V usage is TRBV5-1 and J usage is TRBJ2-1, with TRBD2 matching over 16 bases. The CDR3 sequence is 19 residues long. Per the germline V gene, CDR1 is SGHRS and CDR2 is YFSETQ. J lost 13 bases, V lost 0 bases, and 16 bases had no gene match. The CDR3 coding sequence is TGCGCCAGCAGCTTGGGGACAGGGACTAGCGGGAGGGCCTGGATGGTTCAGTTCTTC. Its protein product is CASSLGTGTSGRAWMVQFF.

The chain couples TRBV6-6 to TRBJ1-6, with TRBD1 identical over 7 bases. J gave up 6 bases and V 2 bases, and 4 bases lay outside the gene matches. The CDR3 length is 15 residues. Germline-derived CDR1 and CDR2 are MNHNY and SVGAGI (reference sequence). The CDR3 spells CASSYGQGGNSPLHF. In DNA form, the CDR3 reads TGTGCCAGCAGTTACGGGCAGGGGGGTAATTCACCCCTCCACTTT.

The CDR3 DNA sequence: TGCGCCAGCAGCCACGGGGACAGGGTCGACGAAAAACTGTTTTTT. Translated: CASSHGDRVDEKLFF. The chain uses TRBV4-1 and TRBJ1-4; 9 bases are shared with TRBD1. This CDR3 has 15 residues. V dropped 3 bases and J dropped 8; count of bases not matched to a gene: 7. Germline V lookup: CDR1 MGHRA, CDR2 YSYEKL.

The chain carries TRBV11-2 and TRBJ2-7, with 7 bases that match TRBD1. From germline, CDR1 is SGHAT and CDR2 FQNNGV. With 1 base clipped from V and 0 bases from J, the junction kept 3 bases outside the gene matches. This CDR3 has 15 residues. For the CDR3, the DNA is TGTGCCAGCAGCTTAGGACAGGGACCCTCCTACGAGCAGTACTTC. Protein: CASSLGQGPSYEQYF.

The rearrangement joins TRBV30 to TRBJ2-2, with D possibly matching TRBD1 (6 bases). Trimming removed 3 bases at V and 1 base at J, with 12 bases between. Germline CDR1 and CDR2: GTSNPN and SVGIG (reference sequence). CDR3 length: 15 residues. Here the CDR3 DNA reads TGTGCCTGGAGAGGCCCGGGACAGAACACCGGGGAGCTGTTTTTT. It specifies CAWRGPGQNTGELFF.

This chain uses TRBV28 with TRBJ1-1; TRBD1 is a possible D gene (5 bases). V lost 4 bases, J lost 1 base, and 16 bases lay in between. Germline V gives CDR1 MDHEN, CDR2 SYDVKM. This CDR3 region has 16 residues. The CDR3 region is CASSSPSRATNTEAFF. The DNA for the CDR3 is TGTGCCAGCAGTTCCCCCAGCAGGGCCACGAACACTGAAGCTTTCTTT.

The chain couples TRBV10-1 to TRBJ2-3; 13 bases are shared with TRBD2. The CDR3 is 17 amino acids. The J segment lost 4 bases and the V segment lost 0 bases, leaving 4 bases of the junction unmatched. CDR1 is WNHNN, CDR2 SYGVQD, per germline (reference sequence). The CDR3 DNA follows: TGCGCCAGCAGTGAGTCTAGGACTAGCGGGAGTGCAGATACGCAGTATTTT. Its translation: CASSESRTSGSADTQYF.

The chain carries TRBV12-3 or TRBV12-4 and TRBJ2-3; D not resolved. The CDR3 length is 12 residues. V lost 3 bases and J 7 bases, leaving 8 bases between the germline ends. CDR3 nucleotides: TGTGCCAGCAGTTTTTCATCCAATACGCAGTATTTT. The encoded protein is CASSFSSNTQYF.

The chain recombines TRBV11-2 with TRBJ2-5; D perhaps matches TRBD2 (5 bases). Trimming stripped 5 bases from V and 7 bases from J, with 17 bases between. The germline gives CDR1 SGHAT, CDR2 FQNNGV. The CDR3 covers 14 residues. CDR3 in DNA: TGTGCCAGCAGCCAATTAACGGGGTTTGGGACCCAGTACTTC. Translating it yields CASSQLTGFGTQYF.

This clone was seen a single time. CDR3: CASSSGDRGDYGYTF. CDR3 sequence (DNA): TGTGCCAGCAGTTCCGGGGACAGAGGCGATTATGGCTACACCTTC. The chain uses TRBV28 and TRBJ1-2, with 7 bases identical to TRBD1. This CDR3 contains 15 residues. Germline CDR1 is MDHEN and CDR2 is SYDVKM. J gave up 5 bases and V 4 bases, and 10 bases lay outside the gene matches.

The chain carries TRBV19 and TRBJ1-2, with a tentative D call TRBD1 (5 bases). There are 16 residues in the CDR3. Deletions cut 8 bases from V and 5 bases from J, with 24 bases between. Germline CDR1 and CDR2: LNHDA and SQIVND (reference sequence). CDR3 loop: CASASLGQGVTYGYTF. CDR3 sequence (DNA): TGTGCCAGTGCCTCACTCGGACAAGGAGTAACGTATGGCTACACCTTC.

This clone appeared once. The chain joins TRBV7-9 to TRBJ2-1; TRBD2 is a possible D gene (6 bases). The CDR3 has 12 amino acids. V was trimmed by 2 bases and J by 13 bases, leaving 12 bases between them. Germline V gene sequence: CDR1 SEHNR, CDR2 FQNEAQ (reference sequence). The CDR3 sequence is CASSLTLGLQFF. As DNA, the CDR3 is TGTGCCAGCAGCTTAACTTTGGGACTTCAGTTCTTC.

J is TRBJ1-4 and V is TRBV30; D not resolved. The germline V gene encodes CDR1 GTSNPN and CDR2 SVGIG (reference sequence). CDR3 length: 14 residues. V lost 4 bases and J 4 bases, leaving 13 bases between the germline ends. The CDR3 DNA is TGTGCCTGGACCCGCAGGCTCAGTAATGAAAAACTGTTTTTT. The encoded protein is CAWTRRLSNEKLFF. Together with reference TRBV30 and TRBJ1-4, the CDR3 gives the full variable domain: SQTIHQWPATLVQPVGSPLSLECTVEGTSNPNLYWYRQAAGRGLQLLFYSVGIGQISSEVPQNLSASRPQDRQFILSSKKLLLSDSGFYLCAWTRRLSNEKLFFGSGTQLSVL.

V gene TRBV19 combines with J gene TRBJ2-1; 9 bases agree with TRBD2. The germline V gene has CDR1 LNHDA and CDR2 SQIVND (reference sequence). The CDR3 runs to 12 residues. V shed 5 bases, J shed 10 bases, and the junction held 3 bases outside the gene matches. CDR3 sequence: CASSPSGGEQFF. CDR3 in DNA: TGTGCCAGTAGTCCAAGCGGGGGGGAGCAGTTCTTC.

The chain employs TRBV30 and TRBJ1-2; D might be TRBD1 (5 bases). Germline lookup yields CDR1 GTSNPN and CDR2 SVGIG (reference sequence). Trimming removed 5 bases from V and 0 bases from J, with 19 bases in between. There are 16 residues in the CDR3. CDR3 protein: CAWDTQGFRANYGYTF. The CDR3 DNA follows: TGTGCCTGGGACACGCAGGGATTTAGAGCTAACTATGGCTACACCTTC.

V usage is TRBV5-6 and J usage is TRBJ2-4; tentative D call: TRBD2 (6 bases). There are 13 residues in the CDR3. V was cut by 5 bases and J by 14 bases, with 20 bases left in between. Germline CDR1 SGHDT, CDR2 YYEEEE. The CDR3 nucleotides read TGTGCCAGCAGTATCAACAAGTTCGGGGGAGAGTACTTC. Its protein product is CASSINKFGGEYF.

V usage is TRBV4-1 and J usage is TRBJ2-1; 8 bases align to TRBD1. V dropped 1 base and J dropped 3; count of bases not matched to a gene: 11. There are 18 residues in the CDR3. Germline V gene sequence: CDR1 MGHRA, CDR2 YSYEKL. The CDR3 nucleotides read TGCGCCAGCAGCCAAGGTTCAACAGGGGGAATCCTCTACAATGAGCAGTTCTTC. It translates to CASSQGSTGGILYNEQFF.

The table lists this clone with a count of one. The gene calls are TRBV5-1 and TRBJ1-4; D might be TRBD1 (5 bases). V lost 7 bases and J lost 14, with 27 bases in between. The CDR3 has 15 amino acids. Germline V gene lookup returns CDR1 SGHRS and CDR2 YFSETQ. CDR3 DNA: TGCGCCAGCCTAGAAACCGGGACTCGGCCTGGGGTGCTGTTTTTT. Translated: CASLETGTRPGVLFF.

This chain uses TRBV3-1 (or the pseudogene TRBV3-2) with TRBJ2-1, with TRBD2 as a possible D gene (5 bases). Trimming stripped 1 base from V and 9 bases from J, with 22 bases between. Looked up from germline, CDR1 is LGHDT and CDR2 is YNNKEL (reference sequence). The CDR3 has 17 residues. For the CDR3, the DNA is TGTGCCAGCAGCCAAGTTCGTCTAGCAGGAGCGTCAGGTGAGCAGTTCTTC. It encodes CASSQVRLAGASGEQFF.

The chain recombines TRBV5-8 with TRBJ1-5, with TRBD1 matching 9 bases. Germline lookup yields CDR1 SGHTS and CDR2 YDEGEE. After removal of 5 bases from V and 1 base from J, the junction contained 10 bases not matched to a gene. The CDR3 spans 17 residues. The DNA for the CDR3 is TGTGCCAGCAGAGGGGACAGGGCGAAGTTGAGCAATCAGCCCCAGCATTTT. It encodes CASRGDRAKLSNQPQHF.

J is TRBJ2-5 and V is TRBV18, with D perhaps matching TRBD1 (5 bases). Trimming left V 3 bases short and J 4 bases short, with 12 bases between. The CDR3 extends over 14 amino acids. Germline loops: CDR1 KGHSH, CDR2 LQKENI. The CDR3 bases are TGTGCCAGCTCACCTTCCCAGGGAAGAGAGACCCAGTACTTC. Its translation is CASSPSQGRETQYF.

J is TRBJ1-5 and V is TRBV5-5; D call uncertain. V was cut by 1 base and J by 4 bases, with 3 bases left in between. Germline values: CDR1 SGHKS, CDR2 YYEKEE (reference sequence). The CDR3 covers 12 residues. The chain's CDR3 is CASSLLNQPQHF. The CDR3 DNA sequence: TGTGCCAGCAGCTTGCTGAATCAGCCCCAGCATTTT.

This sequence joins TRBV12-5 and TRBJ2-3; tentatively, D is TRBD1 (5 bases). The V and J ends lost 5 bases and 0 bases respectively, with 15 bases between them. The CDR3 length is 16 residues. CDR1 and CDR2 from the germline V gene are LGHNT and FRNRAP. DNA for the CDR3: TGTGCTAGTGGTCCCACAGGAATACAGAGCACAGATACGCAGTATTTT. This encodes CASGPTGIQSTDTQYF.

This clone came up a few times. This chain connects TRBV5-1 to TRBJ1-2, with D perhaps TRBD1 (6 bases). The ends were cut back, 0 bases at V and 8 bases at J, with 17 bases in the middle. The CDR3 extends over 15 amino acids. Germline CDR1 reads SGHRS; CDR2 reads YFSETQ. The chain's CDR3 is CASSLDDGTSKGYTF. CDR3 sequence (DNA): TGCGCCAGCAGCTTGGATGACGGGACATCCAAAGGCTACACCTTC.

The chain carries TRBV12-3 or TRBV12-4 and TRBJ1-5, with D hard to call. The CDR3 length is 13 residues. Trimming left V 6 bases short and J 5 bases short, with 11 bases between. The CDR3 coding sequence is TGTGCCAGCAGCGCTAGTAAAGATCAGCCCCAGCATTTT. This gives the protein CASSASKDQPQHF.

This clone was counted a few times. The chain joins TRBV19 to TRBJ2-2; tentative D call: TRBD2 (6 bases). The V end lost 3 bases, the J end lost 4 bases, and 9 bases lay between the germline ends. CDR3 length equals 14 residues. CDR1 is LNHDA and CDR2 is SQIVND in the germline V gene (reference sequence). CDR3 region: CASSMGGFTGELFF. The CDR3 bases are TGTGCCAGTAGTATGGGGGGTTTCACCGGGGAGCTGTTTTTT.

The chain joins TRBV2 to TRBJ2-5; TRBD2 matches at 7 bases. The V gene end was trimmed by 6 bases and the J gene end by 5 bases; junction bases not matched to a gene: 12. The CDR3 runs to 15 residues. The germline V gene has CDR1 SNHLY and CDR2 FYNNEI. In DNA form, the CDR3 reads TGTGCCAGCAGCCGGGCTAGCGGAGGTGGGGAGACCCAGTACTTC. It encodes CASSRASGGGETQYF.